This T cell receptor beta chain appears in the sequencing data of a study of shared T cell receptors in the human thymus. The repertoire was sequenced with immunoSEQ multiplex PCR; TCRdb's copy has only in-frame clones and lacks some. The sample has over 650,000 clones; around 87% are singletons. This CDR3 has 18 amino acids. CDR1 is SNHLY, CDR2 FYNNEI, per germline. The J segment lost 7 bases and the V segment lost 4 bases, leaving 13 bases of the junction unmatched. These same records also appear under a second study, on human thymus T cells. That investigation notes: An apparent bias in V and J gene usage was seen in thymic and blood repertoires.

The genes are TRBV2 and TRBJ2-1, with 13 positions matching TRBD2. The clonotype comes from a boy younger than two with a congenital heart defect. The sequenced sample was thymocytes. For the CDR3, the DNA is TGTGCCAGCAGTGCGAGGACTAGCGGGGGATACCCAGAGAATGAGCAGTTCTTC. This encodes CASSARTSGGYPENEQFF.